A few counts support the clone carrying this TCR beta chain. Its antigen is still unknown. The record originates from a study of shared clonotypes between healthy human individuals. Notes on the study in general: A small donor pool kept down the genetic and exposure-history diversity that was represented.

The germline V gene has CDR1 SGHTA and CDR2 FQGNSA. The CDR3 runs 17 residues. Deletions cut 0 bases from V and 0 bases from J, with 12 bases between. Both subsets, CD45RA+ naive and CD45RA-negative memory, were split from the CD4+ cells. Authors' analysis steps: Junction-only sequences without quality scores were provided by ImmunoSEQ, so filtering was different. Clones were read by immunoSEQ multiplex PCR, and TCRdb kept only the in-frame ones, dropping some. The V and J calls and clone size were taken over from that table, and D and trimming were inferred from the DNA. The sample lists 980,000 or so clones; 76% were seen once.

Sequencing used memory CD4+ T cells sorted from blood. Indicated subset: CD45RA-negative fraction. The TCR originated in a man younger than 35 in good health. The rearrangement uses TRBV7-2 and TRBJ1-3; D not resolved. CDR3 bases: TGTGCCAGCAGCTTAGCGCTGGGGAAAAGCTCTGGAAACACCATATATTTT. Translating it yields CASSLALGKSSGNTIYF.